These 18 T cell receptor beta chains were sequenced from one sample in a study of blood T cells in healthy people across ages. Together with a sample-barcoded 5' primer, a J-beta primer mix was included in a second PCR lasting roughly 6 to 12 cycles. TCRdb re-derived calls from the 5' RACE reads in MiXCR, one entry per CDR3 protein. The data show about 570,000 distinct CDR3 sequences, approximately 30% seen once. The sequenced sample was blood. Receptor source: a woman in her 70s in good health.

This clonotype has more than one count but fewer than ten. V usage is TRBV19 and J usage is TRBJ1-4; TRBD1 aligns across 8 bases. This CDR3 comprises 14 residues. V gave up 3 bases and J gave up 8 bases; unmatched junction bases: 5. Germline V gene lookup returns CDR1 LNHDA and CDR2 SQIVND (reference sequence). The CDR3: CASSIQGAREKLFF. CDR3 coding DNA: TGTGCCAGTAGTATTCAGGGGGCAAGAGAAAAACTGTTTTTT.

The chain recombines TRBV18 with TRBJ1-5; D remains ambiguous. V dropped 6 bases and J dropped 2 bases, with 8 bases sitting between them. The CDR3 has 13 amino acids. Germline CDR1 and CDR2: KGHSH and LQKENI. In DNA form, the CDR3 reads TGTGCCAGCTCGTGGAGAGGCAATCAGCCCCAGCATTTT. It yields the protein CASSWRGNQPQHF.

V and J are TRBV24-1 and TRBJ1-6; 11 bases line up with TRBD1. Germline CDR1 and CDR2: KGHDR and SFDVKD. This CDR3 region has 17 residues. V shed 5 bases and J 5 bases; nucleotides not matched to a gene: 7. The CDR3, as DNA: TGTGCCACCAGTGGCGCCGGGACAGGGGGTAATAATTCACCCCTCCACTTT. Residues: CATSGAGTGGNNSPLHF.

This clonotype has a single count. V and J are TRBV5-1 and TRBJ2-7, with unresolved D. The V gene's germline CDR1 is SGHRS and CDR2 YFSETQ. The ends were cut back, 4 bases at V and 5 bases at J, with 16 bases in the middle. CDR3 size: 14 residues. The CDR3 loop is CASSLAASGDEQYF. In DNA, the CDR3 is TGCGCCAGCAGCCTGGCGGCCAGTGGTGACGAGCAGTACTTC.

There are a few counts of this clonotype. In DNA form, the CDR3 reads TGTGCCAGCAGCTCAGAAGGGCGCGTAGATAAAGCTTTCTTT. It encodes CASSSEGRVDKAFF. The chain links TRBV7-2 to TRBJ1-1, with no clear D. There are 14 residues in the CDR3. With 4 bases removed from V and 9 bases from J, the gap between germline ends came to 18 bases. Per the germline V gene, CDR1 is SGHTA and CDR2 is FQGNSA.

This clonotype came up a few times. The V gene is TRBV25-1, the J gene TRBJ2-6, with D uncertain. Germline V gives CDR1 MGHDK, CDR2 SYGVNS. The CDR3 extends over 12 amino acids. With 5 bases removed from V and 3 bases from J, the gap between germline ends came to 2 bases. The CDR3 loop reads CASSFGANVLTF. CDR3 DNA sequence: TGTGCCAGCAGTTTTGGGGCCAACGTCCTGACTTTC.

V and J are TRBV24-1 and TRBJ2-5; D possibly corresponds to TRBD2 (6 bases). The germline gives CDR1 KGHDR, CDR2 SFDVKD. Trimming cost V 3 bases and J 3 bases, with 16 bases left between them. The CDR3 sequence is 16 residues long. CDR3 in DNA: TGTGCCACCAGTGATGCGGGACGCCGCGGGAAAGAGACCCAGTACTTC. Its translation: CATSDAGRRGKETQYF.

DNA for the CDR3: TGTGCTAGTGGTTTGGTGGCTAGCGGGAGGAATGAGCAGTTCTTC. It translates to CASGLVASGRNEQFF. This chain links TRBV12-5 with TRBJ2-1, with 11 bases that match TRBD2. CDR1 is LGHNT, CDR2 FRNRAP, per germline. The CDR3 loop spans 15 amino acids. Unmatched junction bases numbered 2, after V lost 0 bases and J lost 7 bases.

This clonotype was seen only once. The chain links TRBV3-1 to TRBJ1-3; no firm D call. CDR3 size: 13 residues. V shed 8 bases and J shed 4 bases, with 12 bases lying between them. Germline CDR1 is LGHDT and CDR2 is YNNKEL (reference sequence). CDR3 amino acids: CASAFLGGNTIYF. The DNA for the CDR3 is TGTGCCAGCGCCTTTTTAGGGGGAAACACCATATATTTT.

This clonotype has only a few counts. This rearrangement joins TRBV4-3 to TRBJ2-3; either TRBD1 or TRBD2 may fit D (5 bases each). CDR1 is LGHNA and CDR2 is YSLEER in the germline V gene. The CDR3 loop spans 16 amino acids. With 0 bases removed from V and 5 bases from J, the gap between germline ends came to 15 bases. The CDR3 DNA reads TGCGCCAGCAGCCAAGAGGGGCGAGGGGCTGGAGATACGCAGTATTTT. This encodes CASSQEGRGAGDTQYF.

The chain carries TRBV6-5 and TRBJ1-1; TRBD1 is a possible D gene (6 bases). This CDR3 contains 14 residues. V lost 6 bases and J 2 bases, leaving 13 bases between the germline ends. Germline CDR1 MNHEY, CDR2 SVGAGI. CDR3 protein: CASRNREANTEAFF. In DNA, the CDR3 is TGTGCCAGCAGGAACAGGGAAGCTAACACTGAAGCTTTCTTT.

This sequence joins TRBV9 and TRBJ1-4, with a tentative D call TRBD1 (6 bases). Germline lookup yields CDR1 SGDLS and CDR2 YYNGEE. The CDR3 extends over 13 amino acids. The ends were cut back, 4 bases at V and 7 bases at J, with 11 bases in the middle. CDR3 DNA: TGTGCCAGCAGCCCCGGGGGGCGTGAAAAACTGTTTTTT. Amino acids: CASSPGGREKLFF.

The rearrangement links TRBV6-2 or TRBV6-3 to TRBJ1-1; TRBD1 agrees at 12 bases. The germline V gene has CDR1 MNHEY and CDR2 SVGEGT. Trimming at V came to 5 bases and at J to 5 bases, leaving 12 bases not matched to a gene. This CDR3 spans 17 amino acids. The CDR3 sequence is CASSKPGQGAKGTEAFF. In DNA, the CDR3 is TGTGCCAGCAGTAAACCGGGACAGGGGGCGAAAGGAACTGAAGCTTTCTTT.

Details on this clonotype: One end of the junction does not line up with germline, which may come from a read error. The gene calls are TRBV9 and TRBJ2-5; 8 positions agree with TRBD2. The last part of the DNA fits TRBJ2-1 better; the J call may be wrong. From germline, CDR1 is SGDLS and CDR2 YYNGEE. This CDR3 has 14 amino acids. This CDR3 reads CARSVVGSGGEQFF. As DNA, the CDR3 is TGTGCCCGCAGCGTAGTCGGTTCGGGGGGGGAGCAGTTCTTC.

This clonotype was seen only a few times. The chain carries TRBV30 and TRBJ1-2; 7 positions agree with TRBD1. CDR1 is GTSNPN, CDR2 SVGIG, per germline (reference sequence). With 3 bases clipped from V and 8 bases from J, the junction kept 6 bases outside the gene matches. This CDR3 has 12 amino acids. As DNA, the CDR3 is TGTGCCTGGAGAAGACAGGGCGGGGGCTACACCTTC. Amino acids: CAWRRQGGGYTF.

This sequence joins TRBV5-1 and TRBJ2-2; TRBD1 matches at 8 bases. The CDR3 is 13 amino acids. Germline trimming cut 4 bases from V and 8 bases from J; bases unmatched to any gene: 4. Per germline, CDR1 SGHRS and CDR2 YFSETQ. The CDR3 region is CASSPQGEGELFF. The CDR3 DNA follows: TGCGCCAGCAGCCCACAGGGGGAAGGGGAGCTGTTTTTT.

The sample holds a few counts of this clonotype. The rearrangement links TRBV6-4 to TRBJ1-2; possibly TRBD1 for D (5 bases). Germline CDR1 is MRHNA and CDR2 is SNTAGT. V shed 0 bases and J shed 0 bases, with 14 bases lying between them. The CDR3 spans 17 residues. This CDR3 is CASSDSVRQLPNYGYTF. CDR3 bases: TGTGCCAGCAGTGACTCGGTAAGACAGCTACCTAACTATGGCTACACCTTC.

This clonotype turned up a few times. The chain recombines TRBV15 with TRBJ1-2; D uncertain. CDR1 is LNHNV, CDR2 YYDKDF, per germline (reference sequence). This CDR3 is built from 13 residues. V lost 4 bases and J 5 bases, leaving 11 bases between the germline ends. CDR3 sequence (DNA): TGTGCCACCAGCAAGGGTACACAATATGGCTACACCTTC. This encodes CATSKGTQYGYTF.